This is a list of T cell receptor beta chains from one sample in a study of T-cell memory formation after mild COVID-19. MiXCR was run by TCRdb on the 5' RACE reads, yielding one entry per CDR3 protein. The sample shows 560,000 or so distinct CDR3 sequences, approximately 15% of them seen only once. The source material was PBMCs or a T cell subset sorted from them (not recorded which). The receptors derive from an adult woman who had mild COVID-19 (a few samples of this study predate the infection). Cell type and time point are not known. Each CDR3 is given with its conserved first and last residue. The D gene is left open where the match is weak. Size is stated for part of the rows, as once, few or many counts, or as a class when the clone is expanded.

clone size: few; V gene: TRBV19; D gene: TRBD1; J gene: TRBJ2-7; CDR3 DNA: TGTGCCAGTAGTGCAGGGACAGGGGGCATCTACGAGCAGTACTTC; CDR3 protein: CASSAGTGGIYEQYF
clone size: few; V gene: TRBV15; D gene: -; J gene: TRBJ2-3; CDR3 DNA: TGTGCCACCAGATCGAGGGCGGGATTCACAGATACGCAGTATTTT; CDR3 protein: CATRSRAGFTDTQYF
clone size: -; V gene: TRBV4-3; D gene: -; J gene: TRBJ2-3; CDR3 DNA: TGCGCCAGCAGCCCGTGGACAGAGACCACAGATACGCAGTATTTT; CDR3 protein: CASSPWTETTDTQYF
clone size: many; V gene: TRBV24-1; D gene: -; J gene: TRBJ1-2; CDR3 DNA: TGTGCCACCAGTGATATGGGTGGCTACACCTTC; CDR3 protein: CATSDMGGYTF
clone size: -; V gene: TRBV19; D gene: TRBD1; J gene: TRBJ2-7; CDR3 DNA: TGTGCCAGTACCGAACATGCCGGGACAGGTCTCCCCTTTGCCTACGAGCAGTACTTC; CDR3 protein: CASTEHAGTGLPFAYEQYF
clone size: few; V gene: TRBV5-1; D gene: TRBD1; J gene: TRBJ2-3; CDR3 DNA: TGCGCCAGCAGCTCCCTAACAGGGGTTCTTTCAGATACGCAGTATTTT; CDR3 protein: CASSSLTGVLSDTQYF
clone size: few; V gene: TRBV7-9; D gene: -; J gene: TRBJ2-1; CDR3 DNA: TGTGCCAGCAGTCCACTCCGGGGGAGGTTACGGGAATACAATGAGCAGTTCTTC; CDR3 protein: CASSPLRGRLREYNEQFF
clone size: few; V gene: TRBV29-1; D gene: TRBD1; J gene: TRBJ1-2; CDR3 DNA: TGCAGCACCGGACAGGGGGCTAACTATGGCTACACCTTC; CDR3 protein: CSTGQGANYGYTF
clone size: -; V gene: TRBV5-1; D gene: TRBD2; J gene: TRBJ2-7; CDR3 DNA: TGCGCCAGCAGCTTGGAGATCGTGAGCGGGAGTGTCTACGAGCAGTACTTC; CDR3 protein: CASSLEIVSGSVYEQYF
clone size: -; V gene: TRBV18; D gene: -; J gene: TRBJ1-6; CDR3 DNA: TGTGCCAGCTCACCACAAGGGAGCTATAATTCACCCCTCCACTTT; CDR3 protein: CASSPQGSYNSPLHF
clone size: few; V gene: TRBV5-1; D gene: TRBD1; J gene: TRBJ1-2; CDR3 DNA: TGCGCCAGCAATTCCGGACAGGGGGGTTATGGCTACACCTTC; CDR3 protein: CASNSGQGGYGYTF
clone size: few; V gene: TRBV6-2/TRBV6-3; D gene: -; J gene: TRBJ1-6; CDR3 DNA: TGTGCCAGCAGCCTCGGACCACATAGGTCACCCCTCCACTTT; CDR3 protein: CASSLGPHRSPLHF
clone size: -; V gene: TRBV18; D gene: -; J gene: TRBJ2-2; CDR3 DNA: TGTGCCAGCTCACCCCCTGGGGGCACCGGGGAGCTGTTTTTT; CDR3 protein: CASSPPGGTGELFF
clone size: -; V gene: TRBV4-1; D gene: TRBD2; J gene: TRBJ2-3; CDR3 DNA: TGCGCCAGCAGCCTGGCGGGGGCTAGCGGGGGCCGGATTTCTAGCACAGATACGCAGTATTTT; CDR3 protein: CASSLAGASGGRISSTDTQYF
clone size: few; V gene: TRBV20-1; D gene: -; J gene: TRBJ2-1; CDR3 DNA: TGCAGTGCTTTTCCCTTAACGGATCATGAGCAGTTCTTC; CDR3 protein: CSAFPLTDHEQFF
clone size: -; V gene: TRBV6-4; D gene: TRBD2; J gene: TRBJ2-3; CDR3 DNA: TGTGCCAGCAGTGACACTAGCGGGGGGGCAGATACGCAGTATTTT; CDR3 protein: CASSDTSGGADTQYF